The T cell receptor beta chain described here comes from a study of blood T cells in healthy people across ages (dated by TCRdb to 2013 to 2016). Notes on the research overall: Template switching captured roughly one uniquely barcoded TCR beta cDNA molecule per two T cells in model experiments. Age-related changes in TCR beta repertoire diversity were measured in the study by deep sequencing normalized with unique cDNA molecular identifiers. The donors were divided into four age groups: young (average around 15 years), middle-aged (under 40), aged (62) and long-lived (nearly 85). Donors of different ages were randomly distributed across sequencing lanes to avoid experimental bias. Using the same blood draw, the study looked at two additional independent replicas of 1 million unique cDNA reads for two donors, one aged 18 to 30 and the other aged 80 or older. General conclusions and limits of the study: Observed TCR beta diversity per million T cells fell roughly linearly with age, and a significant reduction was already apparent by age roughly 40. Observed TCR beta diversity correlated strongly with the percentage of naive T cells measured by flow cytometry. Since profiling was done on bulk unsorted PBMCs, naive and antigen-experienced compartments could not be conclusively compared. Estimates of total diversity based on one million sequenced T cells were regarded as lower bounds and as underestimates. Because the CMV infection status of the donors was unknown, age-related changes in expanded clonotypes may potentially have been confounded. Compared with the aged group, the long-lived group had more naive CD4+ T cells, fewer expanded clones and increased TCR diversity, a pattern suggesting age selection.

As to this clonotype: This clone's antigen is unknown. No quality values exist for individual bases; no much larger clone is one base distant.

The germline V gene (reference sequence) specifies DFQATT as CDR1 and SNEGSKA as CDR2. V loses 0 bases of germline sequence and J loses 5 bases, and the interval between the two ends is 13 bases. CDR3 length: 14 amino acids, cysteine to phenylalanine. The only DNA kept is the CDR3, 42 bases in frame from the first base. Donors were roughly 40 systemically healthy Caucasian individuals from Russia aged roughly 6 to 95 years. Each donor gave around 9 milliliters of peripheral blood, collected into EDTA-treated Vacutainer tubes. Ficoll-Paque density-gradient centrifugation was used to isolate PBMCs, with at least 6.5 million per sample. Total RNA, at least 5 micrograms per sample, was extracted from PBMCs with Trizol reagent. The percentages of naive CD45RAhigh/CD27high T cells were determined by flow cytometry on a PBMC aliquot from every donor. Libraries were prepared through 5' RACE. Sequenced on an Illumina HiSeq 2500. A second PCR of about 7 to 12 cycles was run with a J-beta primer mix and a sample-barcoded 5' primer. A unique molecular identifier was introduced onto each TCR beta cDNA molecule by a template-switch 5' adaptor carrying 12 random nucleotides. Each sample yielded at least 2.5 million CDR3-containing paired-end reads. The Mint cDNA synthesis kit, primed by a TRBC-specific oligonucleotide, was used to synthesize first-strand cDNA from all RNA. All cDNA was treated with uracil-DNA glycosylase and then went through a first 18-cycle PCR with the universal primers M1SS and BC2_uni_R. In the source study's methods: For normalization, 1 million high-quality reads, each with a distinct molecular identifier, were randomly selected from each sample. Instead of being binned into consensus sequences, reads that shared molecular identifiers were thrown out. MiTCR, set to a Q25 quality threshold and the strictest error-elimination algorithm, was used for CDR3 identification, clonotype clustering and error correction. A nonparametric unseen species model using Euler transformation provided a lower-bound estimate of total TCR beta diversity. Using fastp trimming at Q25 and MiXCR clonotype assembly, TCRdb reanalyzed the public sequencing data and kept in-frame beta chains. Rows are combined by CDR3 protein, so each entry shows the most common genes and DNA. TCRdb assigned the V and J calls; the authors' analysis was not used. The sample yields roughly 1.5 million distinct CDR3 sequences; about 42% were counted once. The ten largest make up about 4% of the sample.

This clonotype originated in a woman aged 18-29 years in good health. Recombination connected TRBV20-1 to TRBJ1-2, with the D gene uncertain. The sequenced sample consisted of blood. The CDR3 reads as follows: CSARDPRTVYGYTF. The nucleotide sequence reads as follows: TGCAGTGCTAGAGATCCCAGGACCGTGTATGGCTACACCTTC.